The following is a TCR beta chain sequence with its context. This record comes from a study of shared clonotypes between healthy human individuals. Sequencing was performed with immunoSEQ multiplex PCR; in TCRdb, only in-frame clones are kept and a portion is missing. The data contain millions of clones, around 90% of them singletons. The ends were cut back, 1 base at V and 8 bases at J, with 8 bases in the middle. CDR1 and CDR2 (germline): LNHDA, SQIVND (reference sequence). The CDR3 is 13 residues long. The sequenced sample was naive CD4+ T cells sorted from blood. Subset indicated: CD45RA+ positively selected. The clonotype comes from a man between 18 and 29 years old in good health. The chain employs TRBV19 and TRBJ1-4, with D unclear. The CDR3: CASSIVWAEKLFF. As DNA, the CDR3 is TGTGCCAGTAGTATAGTTTGGGCGGAAAAACTGTTTTTT.